This TCR beta chain derives from a study of T cell responses to AZD1222 COVID-19 vaccine. Overall study findings and caveats: Targeting of unmutated variant regions was reportedly seen in nearly half of spike-specific TCRs.

Of note for this clone: Its antigen is undetermined.

Method: immunoSEQ multiplex PCR; TCRdb's copy keeps in-frame clones and lacks some. The table includes 150,000 to 200,000 clones, 85% to 90% detected once. Sequencing was performed on peripheral blood, taken on day 0 of MenACWY control vaccination. This sequence was found in an adult in good health.

The CDR3 DNA follows: TGTGCCAGCTCCCCGGGGGGGGTCGAGCAGTACTTC. It specifies CASSPGGVEQYF. The chain uses TRBV18 and TRBJ2-7, with 8 bases matching TRBD2. Trimming took 6 bases from V and 6 from J; bases not matched to a gene: 4. Per germline, CDR1 KGHSH and CDR2 LQKENI. The CDR3 is 12 residues long. The variable domain in full, with the rest retrieved from reference TRBV18 and TRBJ2-7, is NAGVMQNPRHLVRRRGQEARLRCSPMKGHSHVYWYRQLPEEGLKFMVYLQKENIIDESGMPKERFSAEFPKEGPSILRIQQVVRGDSAAYFCASSPGGVEQYFGPGTRLTVT.